The rows below give T cell receptor beta chains drawn from one sample of a study of cytomegalovirus exposure and HLA in healthy donors. Measured with immunoSEQ multiplex PCR; TCRdb has only the in-frame clones, and not every one. The sample comprises roughly 190,000 clones, over 65% of which are singletons, and about 3.4% rests with the top ten. The sequenced material came from PBMCs. These TCRs come from a man in his forties in good health and CMV-seropositive. CDR3s include the opening cysteine and the closing phenylalanine or tryptophan. The D gene is left open where the match is weak. Some rows have no size entry. The others give once, few or many, or a class for an expanded clone.

v_gene: TRBV19; j_gene: TRBJ1-2; abundance: once; d_gene: NA; CDR3nt: TGTGCCAGTAGTGCCCCCGGGGGGGCCGGGGACTATGGCTACACCTTC; CDR3aa: CASSAPGGAGDYGYTF
v_gene: TRBV10-3; j_gene: TRBJ1-1; abundance: once; d_gene: NA; CDR3nt: TGTGCAATCGGGACACGGGATGAAGCTTTCTTT; CDR3aa: CAIGTRDEAFF
v_gene: TRBV6-6; j_gene: TRBJ2-5; abundance: NA; d_gene: TRBD1; CDR3nt: TGTGCCAGCAGTTACGCCGACAGGGGGCGGCAAGAGACCCAGTACTTC; CDR3aa: CASSYADRGRQETQYF
v_gene: TRBV18; j_gene: TRBJ2-7; abundance: NA; d_gene: TRBD1; CDR3nt: TGTGCCAGCTCACTCGGACAGGGGGCGTACGAGCAGTACTTC; CDR3aa: CASSLGQGAYEQYF
v_gene: TRBV6-1; j_gene: TRBJ2-1; abundance: NA; d_gene: NA; CDR3nt: TGTGCCAGCAGTGAAGTGGCGGGAACAAACAATGAGCAGTTCTTC; CDR3aa: CASSEVAGTNNEQFF
v_gene: TRBV7-7; j_gene: TRBJ2-5; abundance: NA; d_gene: TRBD1; CDR3nt: TGTGCCAGCAGCCCGGACAGGCAAGAGACCCAGTACTTC; CDR3aa: CASSPDRQETQYF
v_gene: TRBV2; j_gene: TRBJ1-4; abundance: few; d_gene: TRBD1; CDR3nt: TGTGCCAGCAGTGTAGACAGGGGTTATGAAAAACTGTTTTTT; CDR3aa: CASSVDRGYEKLFF
v_gene: TRBV4-1; j_gene: TRBJ1-5; abundance: few; d_gene: NA; CDR3nt: TGCGCCAGCAGCCAAGATCGGCTCATATCCGGGCAGCCCCAGCATTTT; CDR3aa: CASSQDRLISGQPQHF
v_gene: TRBV28; j_gene: TRBJ2-2; abundance: NA; d_gene: TRBD2; CDR3nt: TGTGCCAGCAGTCCCCCTTACCTTAGCGGGAGGGGACCCGGGGAGCTGTTTTTT; CDR3aa: CASSPPYLSGRGPGELFF
v_gene: TRBV27; j_gene: TRBJ2-7; abundance: NA; d_gene: TRBD2; CDR3nt: TGTGCCAGCGGGAGGGAAAATTCGTACGAGCAGTACTTC; CDR3aa: CASGRENSYEQYF
v_gene: TRBV10-3; j_gene: TRBJ1-4; abundance: NA; d_gene: NA; CDR3nt: TGTGCCAGCAAGCGGGGGGACTCCAATGAAAAACTGTTTTTT; CDR3aa: CASKRGDSNEKLFF
v_gene: TRBV7-9; j_gene: TRBJ2-7; abundance: NA; d_gene: TRBD1; CDR3nt: TGTGCCAGCAGCTGGACAGGGGAGGCCTACGAGCAGTACTTC; CDR3aa: CASSWTGEAYEQYF
v_gene: TRBV25-1; j_gene: TRBJ2-7; abundance: NA; d_gene: TRBD2; CDR3nt: TGTGCCAGCAGTCTAGCGGGAAGCTCCTACGAGCAGTACTTC; CDR3aa: CASSLAGSSYEQYF
v_gene: TRBV2; j_gene: TRBJ2-1; abundance: NA; d_gene: NA; CDR3nt: TGTGCCAGCAGTGAACACGAGGGCCCGCAGTTCTTC; CDR3aa: CASSEHEGPQFF
v_gene: TRBV6-5; j_gene: TRBJ2-2; abundance: NA; d_gene: TRBD1; CDR3nt: TGTGCCAGCAAGACAGGGTTCACCACCGGGGAGCTGTTTTTT; CDR3aa: CASKTGFTTGELFF
v_gene: TRBV4-2; j_gene: TRBJ2-2; abundance: NA; d_gene: NA; CDR3nt: TGTGCCAGCAGCCAAGGTCGACAGACGAACACCGGGGAGCTGTTTTTT; CDR3aa: CASSQGRQTNTGELFF
v_gene: TRBV4-1; j_gene: TRBJ2-5; abundance: NA; d_gene: TRBD1; CDR3nt: TGCGCCAGCAGCCAAGATGGGACAGGGGGAATGTTGGAGACCCAGTACTTC; CDR3aa: CASSQDGTGGMLETQYF
v_gene: TRBV7-9; j_gene: TRBJ2-3; abundance: NA; d_gene: NA; CDR3nt: TGTGCCAGCAGCCTGGGGGCGAACCGCGGCACAGATACGCAGTATTTT; CDR3aa: CASSLGANRGTDTQYF
v_gene: TRBV7-8; j_gene: TRBJ2-1; abundance: NA; d_gene: TRBD2; CDR3nt: TGTGCCAGCAGCTTAACCACTAGCGGGAGGGCCGCTGAGCAGTTCTTC; CDR3aa: CASSLTTSGRAAEQFF
v_gene: TRBV18; j_gene: TRBJ1-1; abundance: NA; d_gene: NA; CDR3nt: TGTGCCAGCTCAACCGGAGCGAACACTGAAGCTTTCTTT; CDR3aa: CASSTGANTEAFF
v_gene: TRBV6-5; j_gene: TRBJ1-5; abundance: few; d_gene: TRBD1; CDR3nt: TGTGCCAGCAGCCCCGCAGGGGGCCCCGGTCGGCCCCAGCATTTT; CDR3aa: CASSPAGGPGRPQHF
v_gene: TRBV21-1; j_gene: TRBJ2-7; abundance: NA; d_gene: NA; CDR3nt: TGTGCCAGCAGCAAAGCGTCGCGGGGGATCTACGAGCAGTACTTC; CDR3aa: CASSKASRGIYEQYF
v_gene: TRBV28; j_gene: TRBJ1-2; abundance: NA; d_gene: TRBD1; CDR3nt: TGTGCCAGCCGTGGCGAACAGGGGAACTATGGCTACACCTTC; CDR3aa: CASRGEQGNYGYTF
v_gene: TRBV10-3; j_gene: TRBJ1-1; abundance: NA; d_gene: NA; CDR3nt: TGTGCCAGCAGTTACAGAAATTTGAACACTGAAGCTTTCTTT; CDR3aa: CASSYRNLNTEAFF